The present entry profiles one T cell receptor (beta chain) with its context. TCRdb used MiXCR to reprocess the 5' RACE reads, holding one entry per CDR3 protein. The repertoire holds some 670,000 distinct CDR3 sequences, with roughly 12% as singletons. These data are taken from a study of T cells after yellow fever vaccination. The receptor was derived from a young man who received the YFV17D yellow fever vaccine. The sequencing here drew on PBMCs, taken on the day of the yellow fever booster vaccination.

This CDR3 is CSARYSGGQETQYF. As DNA, the CDR3 is TGCAGTGCTAGATATAGCGGAGGCCAAGAGACCCAGTACTTC. V and J are TRBV20-1 and TRBJ2-5, with D tentatively TRBD2 (6 bases). Per the germline V gene, CDR1 is DFQATT and CDR2 is SNEGSKA (reference sequence). V shed 2 bases and J shed 1 base, with 11 bases lying between them. The CDR3 covers 14 residues.